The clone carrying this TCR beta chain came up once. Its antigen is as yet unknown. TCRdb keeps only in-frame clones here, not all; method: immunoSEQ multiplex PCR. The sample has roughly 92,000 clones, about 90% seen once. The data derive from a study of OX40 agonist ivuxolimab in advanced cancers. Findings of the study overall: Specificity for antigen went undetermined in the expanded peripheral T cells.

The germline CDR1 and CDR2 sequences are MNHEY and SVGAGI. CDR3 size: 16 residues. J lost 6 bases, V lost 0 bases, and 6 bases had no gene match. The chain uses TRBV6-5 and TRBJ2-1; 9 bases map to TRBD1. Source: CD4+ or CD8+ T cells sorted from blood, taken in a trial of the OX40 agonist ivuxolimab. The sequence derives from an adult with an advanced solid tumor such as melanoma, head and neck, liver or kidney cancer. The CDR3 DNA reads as TGTGCCAGCAGTTACTCAATCCGACAGGGGGTCAATGAGCAGTTCTTC. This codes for CASSYSIRQGVNEQFF.